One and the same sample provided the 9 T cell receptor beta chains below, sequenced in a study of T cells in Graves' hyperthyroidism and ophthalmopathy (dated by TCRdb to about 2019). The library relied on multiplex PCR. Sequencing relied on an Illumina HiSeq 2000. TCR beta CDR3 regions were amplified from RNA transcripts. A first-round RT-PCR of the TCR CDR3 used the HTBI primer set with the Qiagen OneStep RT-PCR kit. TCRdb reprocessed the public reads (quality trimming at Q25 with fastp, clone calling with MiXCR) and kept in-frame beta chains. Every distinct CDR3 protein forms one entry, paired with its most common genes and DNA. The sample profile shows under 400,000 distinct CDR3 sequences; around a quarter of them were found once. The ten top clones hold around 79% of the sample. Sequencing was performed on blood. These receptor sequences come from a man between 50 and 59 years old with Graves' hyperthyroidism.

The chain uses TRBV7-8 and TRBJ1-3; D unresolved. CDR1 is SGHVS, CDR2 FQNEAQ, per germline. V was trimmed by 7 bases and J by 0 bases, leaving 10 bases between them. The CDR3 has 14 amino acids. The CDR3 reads CASTGLISGNTIYF. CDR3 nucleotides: TGTGCCAGCACAGGACTGATCTCTGGAAACACCATATATTTT.

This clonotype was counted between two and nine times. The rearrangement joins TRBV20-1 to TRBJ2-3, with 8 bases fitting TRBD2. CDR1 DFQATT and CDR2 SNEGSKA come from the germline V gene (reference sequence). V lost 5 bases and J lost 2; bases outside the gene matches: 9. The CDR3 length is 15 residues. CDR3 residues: CSAPSRSGVTDTQYF. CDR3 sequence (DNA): TGCAGTGCTCCCTCCCGTAGCGGGGTCACAGATACGCAGTATTTT.

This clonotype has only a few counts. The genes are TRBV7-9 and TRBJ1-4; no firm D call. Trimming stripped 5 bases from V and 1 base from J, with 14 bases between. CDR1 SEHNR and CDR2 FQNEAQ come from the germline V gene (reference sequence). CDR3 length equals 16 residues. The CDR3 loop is CASSQTGEGTNEKLFF. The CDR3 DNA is TGTGCCAGCAGCCAAACCGGGGAGGGAACTAATGAAAAACTGTTTTTT. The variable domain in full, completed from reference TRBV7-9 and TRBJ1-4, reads DTGVSQNPRHKITKRGQNVTFRCDPISEHNRLYWYRQTLGQGPEFLTYFQNEAQLEKSRLLSDRFSAERPKGSFSTLEIQRTEQGDSAMYLCASSQTGEGTNEKLFFGSGTQLSVL.

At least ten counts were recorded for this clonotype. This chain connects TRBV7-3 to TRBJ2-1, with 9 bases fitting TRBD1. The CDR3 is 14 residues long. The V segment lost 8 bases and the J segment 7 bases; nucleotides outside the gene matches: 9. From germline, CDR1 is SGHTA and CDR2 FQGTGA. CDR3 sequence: CASATGQGRNEQFF. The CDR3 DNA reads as TGTGCCAGCGCTACCGGACAGGGGAGGAATGAGCAGTTCTTC.

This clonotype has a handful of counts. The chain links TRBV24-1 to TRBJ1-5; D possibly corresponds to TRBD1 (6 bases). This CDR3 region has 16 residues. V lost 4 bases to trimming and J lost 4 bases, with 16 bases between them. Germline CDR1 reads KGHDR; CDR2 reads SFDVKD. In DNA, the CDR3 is TGTGCCACCAGTGAGGGCCTTGGGACAATTAATCAGCCCCAGCATTTT. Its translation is CATSEGLGTINQPQHF.

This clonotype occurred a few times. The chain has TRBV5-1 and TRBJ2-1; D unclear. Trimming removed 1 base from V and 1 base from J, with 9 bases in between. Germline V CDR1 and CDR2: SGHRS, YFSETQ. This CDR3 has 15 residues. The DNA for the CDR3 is TGCGCCAGCAGCTTGAGTGGGCTGTCCTACAATGAGCAGTTCTTC. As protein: CASSLSGLSYNEQFF.

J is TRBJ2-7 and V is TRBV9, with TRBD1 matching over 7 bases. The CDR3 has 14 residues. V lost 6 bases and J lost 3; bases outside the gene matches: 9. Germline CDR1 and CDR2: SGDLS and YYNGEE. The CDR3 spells CASTPERDSYEQYF. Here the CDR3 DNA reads TGTGCCAGCACCCCCGAGAGGGACAGCTACGAGCAGTACTTC.

CDR3 residues: CASSLLGTTKTKKLFF. The CDR3 DNA reads as TGTGCCAGCAGCCTCCTCGGGACAACAAAAACTAAAAAACTGTTTTTT. The genes are TRBV28 and TRBJ1-4, with D possibly being TRBD1 (6 bases). Trimming cost V 6 bases and J 9 bases, with 23 bases left between them. Germline V lookup: CDR1 MDHEN, CDR2 SYDVKM. This CDR3 spans 16 amino acids. The variable domain in full, completed from reference TRBV28 and TRBJ1-4, reads DVKVTQSSRYLVKRTGEKVFLECVQDMDHENMFWYRQDPGLGLRLIYFSYDVKMKEKGDIPEGYSVSREKKERFSLILESASTNQTSMYLCASSLLGTTKTKKLFFGSGTQLSVL.

The CDR3 is CASRQSTGAATEAFF. DNA for the CDR3: TGTGCCAGCAGACAAAGTACAGGGGCGGCCACTGAAGCTTTCTTT. V gene TRBV6-1 combines with J gene TRBJ1-1, with 7 bases lining up with TRBD1. J was trimmed by 4 bases and V by 6 bases; bases with no gene match: 11. This CDR3 has 15 residues. Germline V gene data show CDR1 as MNHNS and CDR2 as SASEGT.